A single sample gave rise to the 30 T cell receptor beta chains below, sequenced in a study of Tregs in tolerant kidney transplant recipients. The method was immunoSEQ multiplex PCR; TCRdb's version includes in-frame clones alone and lacks a portion of them. There are fewer than 80,000 clones in the sample; around 98% occur only once, and around 0.51% lies in the top ten. This sample comprised CD4+ T cells from blood, obtained before the transplant. The source of these receptors is a human donor who received a combined kidney and bone marrow transplant.

This chain connects TRBV29-1 to TRBJ2-1, with 8 bases that match TRBD1. Germline values: CDR1 SQVTM, CDR2 ANQGSEA. CDR3 length: 13 residues. With 7 bases clipped from V and 7 bases from J, the junction kept 9 bases outside the gene matches. In nucleotides, the CDR3 is TGCAGCGCCACCGGGACAGGACAAAATGAGCAGTTCTTC. Residues: CSATGTGQNEQFF.

The gene calls are TRBV7-9 and TRBJ2-7, with a weak D call TRBD2 (6 bases). The CDR3 is 15 amino acids. With 5 bases removed from V and 3 bases from J, the gap between germline ends came to 17 bases. In germline, CDR1 is SEHNR, CDR2 FQNEAQ (reference sequence). CDR3 residues: CASSPLGGGSYEQYF. The CDR3, as DNA: TGTGCCAGCAGCCCATTGGGGGGAGGTAGCTACGAGCAGTACTTC.

The chain has TRBV15 and TRBJ1-2; the D gene is possibly TRBD1 (6 bases). V gave up 5 bases and J gave up 0 bases, with 7 bases separating them. Germline lookup yields CDR1 LNHNV and CDR2 YYDKDF (reference sequence). The CDR3 extends over 13 amino acids. In DNA, the CDR3 is TGTGCCACCAGCGGGGGCCCTAACTATGGCTACACCTTC. Translating gives CATSGGPNYGYTF.

The chain combines TRBV4-2 with TRBJ2-7, with D possibly TRBD2 on 5 matching bases. The ends were cut back, 0 bases at V and 3 bases at J, with 18 bases in the middle. Germline loops: CDR1 LGHNA, CDR2 YNFKEQ. The CDR3 sequence is 17 residues long. The CDR3 DNA follows: TGTGCCAGCAGCCAAGAGTGGGCCCGCGGGCAATACTACGAGCAGTACTTC. Residues: CASSQEWARGQYYEQYF.

The J gene is TRBJ1-3, the V gene TRBV4-1; the match to TRBD1 covers 8 bases. This CDR3 region has 15 residues. The junction had 3 bases not matched to a gene; V was cut back by 4 bases and J by 1 base. Germline V gene sequence: CDR1 MGHRA, CDR2 YSYEKL. The CDR3 nucleotides are TGCGCCAGCAGCCTGGGACAGGCGTCTGGAAACACCATATATTTT. This encodes CASSLGQASGNTIYF.

In this sample, this clone turned up once. The chain recombines TRBV15 with TRBJ1-1; D gene uncertain. Trimming left V 0 bases short and J 7 bases short, with 12 bases between. Germline loops: CDR1 LNHNV, CDR2 YYDKDF (reference sequence). The length of the CDR3 is 14 residues. CDR3 nucleotide sequence: TGTGCCACCAGCAGAGATTTAACGGACTTTGAAGCTTTCTTT. Its protein product is CATSRDLTDFEAFF.

Here the CDR3 reads CASSSTSGRSTDTQYF. DNA for the CDR3: TGCGCCAGCAGCTCCACTAGCGGGAGGAGCACAGATACGCAGTATTTT. The V and J genes are TRBV5-1 and TRBJ2-3; 12 bases are shared with TRBD2. CDR1 SGHRS and CDR2 YFSETQ come from the germline V gene. This CDR3 has 16 amino acids. V lost 3 bases to trimming and J lost 0 bases; unmatched junction nucleotides: 2.

The rearrangement joins TRBV5-1 to TRBJ2-2, with TRBD1 as a possible D gene (5 bases). V lost 2 bases and J 6 bases, leaving 14 bases between the germline ends. Per germline, CDR1 SGHRS and CDR2 YFSETQ. This CDR3 region has 15 residues. As DNA, the CDR3 is TGCGCCAGCAGCTTAATCAGGGTTAAGGCCGGGGAGCTGTTTTTT. Its translation is CASSLIRVKAGELFF.

The V call is TRBV25-1, the J call TRBJ2-1; D is perhaps TRBD2 (5 bases). Trimming took 1 base from V and 5 from J, leaving 12 bases between them. The CDR3 sequence is 15 residues long. Germline CDR1 MGHDK, CDR2 SYGVNS. The chain's CDR3 is CASSELNGKDNEQFF. The CDR3 bases are TGTGCCAGCAGTGAATTAAACGGGAAGGACAATGAGCAGTTCTTC.

This chain connects TRBV18 to TRBJ1-4; a possible D gene is TRBD1 (5 bases). The CDR3 extends over 15 amino acids. Germline assignment: CDR1 KGHSH and CDR2 LQKENI. V lost 3 bases and J lost 5, with 13 bases in between. Written as DNA, the CDR3 is TGTGCCAGCTCACCCGGATGGGGGGGAAATGAAAAACTGTTTTTT. It specifies CASSPGWGGNEKLFF.

The CDR3 DNA sequence: TGTGCCTGTAAGCGGGAGGCCTACAATGAGCAGTTCTTC. Amino acid sequence: CACKREAYNEQFF. V is TRBV30 and J is TRBJ2-1; 9 bases align to TRBD2. This CDR3 spans 13 amino acids. The J segment lost 2 bases and the V segment lost 6 bases, leaving 2 bases of the junction unmatched. Germline V lookup: CDR1 GTSNPN, CDR2 SVGIG (reference sequence).

The count of this clone is one. The chain has TRBV19 and TRBJ2-1, with 8 positions matching TRBD2. The CDR3 spans 16 residues. Germline V lookup: CDR1 LNHDA, CDR2 SQIVND (reference sequence). With 7 bases clipped from V and 4 bases from J, the junction kept 12 bases outside the gene matches. The CDR3: CASTVSLAGLYNEQFF. The CDR3 coding sequence is TGTGCCAGTACCGTCTCGCTAGCGGGCCTTTACAATGAGCAGTTCTTC.

The genes are TRBV19 and TRBJ2-1, with 7 bases identical to TRBD2. V gave up 3 bases and J gave up 4 bases; unmatched junction bases: 9. The CDR3 is 16 amino acids. The germline V gene has CDR1 LNHDA and CDR2 SQIVND (reference sequence). CDR3 loop: CASSMGRASGYNEQFF. CDR3 nucleotide sequence: TGTGCCAGTAGTATGGGAAGGGCTAGCGGATACAATGAGCAGTTCTTC.

The chain couples TRBV30 to TRBJ2-7, with 9 bases fitting TRBD1. With V trimmed by 2 bases and J by 6 bases, 5 bases remained unmatched. In germline, CDR1 is GTSNPN, CDR2 SVGIG (reference sequence). There are 13 residues in the CDR3. The chain's CDR3 is CAWSPQGASEQYF. The CDR3 nucleotides are TGTGCCTGGAGTCCACAGGGGGCCAGCGAGCAGTACTTC.

The chain uses TRBV11-2 and TRBJ2-7; a weak D match, TRBD1 (6 bases). Trimming left V 5 bases short and J 3 bases short, with 14 bases between. The CDR3 runs 14 residues. Germline V gene sequence: CDR1 SGHAT, CDR2 FQNNGV. CDR3 residues: CASSTPGHLYEQYF. The CDR3 DNA sequence: TGTGCCAGCAGCACACCGGGACACCTCTACGAGCAGTACTTC.

The rearrangement joins TRBV18 to TRBJ2-7; 7 bases align to TRBD2. Germline assignment: CDR1 KGHSH and CDR2 LQKENI. This CDR3 is 14 amino acids long. V lost 1 base, J lost 5 bases, and 5 bases stayed unmatched. The CDR3 sequence: CASSPQRDGNEQYF. CDR3 nucleotide sequence: TGTGCCAGCTCACCACAGCGGGACGGGAACGAGCAGTACTTC.

The J gene is TRBJ2-5, the V gene TRBV30; no reliable D call. V lost 0 bases to trimming and J lost 2 bases, with 10 bases between them. Germline V gene data show CDR1 as GTSNPN and CDR2 as SVGIG (reference sequence). This CDR3 comprises 14 residues. Written as DNA, the CDR3 is TGTGCCTGGAGTGTACTTTTTGCTCAAGAGACCCAGTACTTC. It codes for CAWSVLFAQETQYF.

The V call is TRBV4-1, the J call TRBJ2-2; TRBD2 aligns across 10 bases. Trimming cost V 1 base and J 1 base; bases outside gene matches: 0. The CDR3 totals 16 residues. CDR1 is MGHRA and CDR2 is YSYEKL in the germline V gene. The CDR3 here is CASSQVAGGNTGELFF. CDR3 coding DNA: TGCGCCAGCAGCCAAGTAGCGGGAGGGAACACCGGGGAGCTGTTTTTT.

This rearrangement joins TRBV18 to TRBJ2-1, with a possible D match to TRBD1 (6 bases). V was shortened by 2 bases and J by 9 bases, with 17 bases between the two germline ends. The length of the CDR3 is 15 residues. Germline CDR1 KGHSH, CDR2 LQKENI. CDR3 coding DNA: TGTGCCAGCTCACCAGGGGGACACCCGATGAGTGAGCAGTTCTTC. Amino acid sequence: CASSPGGHPMSEQFF.

This chain links TRBV21-1 with TRBJ2-7; the DNA was not compared with TRBD1, the D call given in the table. TRBV21-1 is a recognized pseudogene. The CDR3 contains 15 residues. CDR3: CASSKLRHSSYEQYF. DNA of the CDR3: TGTGCCAGCAGCAAACTTAGACATAGCTCCTACGAGCAGTACTTC.

The gene calls are TRBV9 and TRBJ2-1, with TRBD2 matching over 14 bases. This CDR3 is 17 amino acids long. Germline trimming cut 2 bases from V and 6 bases from J; bases unmatched to any gene: 7. Germline V gives CDR1 SGDLS, CDR2 YYNGEE. The CDR3 nucleotides read TGTGCCAGCAGCGTCGGGACTAGCGGGAGAGTTATCAATGAGCAGTTCTTC. This translates into CASSVGTSGRVINEQFF.

This rearrangement joins TRBV5-6 to TRBJ1-2, with 7 bases identical to TRBD1. Germline V gene data show CDR1 as SGHDT and CDR2 as YYEEEE. The CDR3 totals 15 residues. The J segment lost 0 bases and the V segment lost 2 bases, leaving 4 bases of the junction unmatched. The CDR3 nucleotides are TGTGCCAGCAGCTTTGGGGACAGAGCTAACTATGGCTACACCTTC. It translates to CASSFGDRANYGYTF.

The V and J genes are TRBV30 and TRBJ2-7; 8 nucleotides line up with TRBD2. J was trimmed by 5 bases and V by 5 bases; bases with no gene match: 8. CDR1 GTSNPN and CDR2 SVGIG come from the germline V gene (reference sequence). The CDR3 loop spans 13 amino acids. CDR3 sequence: CAWVVAGSHEQYF. The CDR3 region has the DNA TGTGCCTGGGTTGTAGCGGGATCCCACGAGCAGTACTTC.

The CDR3 DNA reads TGTGCCAGCAGCGTAGGTAGCGGAACCTACAATGAGCAGTTCTTC. Translation: CASSVGSGTYNEQFF. J is TRBJ2-1 and V is TRBV9, with D maybe TRBD2 (6 bases). V was cut by 0 bases and J by 2 bases, with 9 bases left in between. The CDR3 sequence is 15 residues long. Germline CDR1 SGDLS, CDR2 YYNGEE.

The chain joins TRBV9 to TRBJ2-1; 9 nucleotides agree with TRBD2. Germline lookup yields CDR1 SGDLS and CDR2 YYNGEE. V lost 3 bases and J lost 4; bases outside the gene matches: 8. CDR3 length equals 16 residues. CDR3 sequence reads: CASSARTSVQYNEQFF. The CDR3 DNA sequence: TGTGCCAGCAGCGCCCGGACTAGCGTTCAATACAATGAGCAGTTCTTC.

This chain uses TRBV5-1 with TRBJ1-5; D is possibly TRBD1 (6 bases). Trimming cost V 2 bases and J 7 bases, with 10 bases left between them. This CDR3 has 13 residues. The germline V gene encodes CDR1 SGHRS and CDR2 YFSETQ. Here the CDR3 DNA reads TGCGCCAGCAGCTTCCAGGGGAGACAGCCCCAGCATTTT. It is translated as CASSFQGRQPQHF.

The genes are TRBV7-8 and TRBJ2-7; 7 nucleotides match TRBD2. The CDR3 spans 17 residues. Germline lookup yields CDR1 SGHVS and CDR2 FQNEAQ. V shed 2 bases and J 2 bases; nucleotides not matched to a gene: 12. The CDR3: CASSLRPAGTNTYEQYF. CDR3 bases: TGTGCCAGCAGCTTACGGCCCGCAGGGACTAATACCTACGAGCAGTACTTC.

The chain carries TRBV7-9 and TRBJ2-3, with 10 bases fitting TRBD2. The V and J ends lost 7 bases and 3 bases, in that order; junction bases with no gene match: 10. Germline loops: CDR1 SEHNR, CDR2 FQNEAQ (reference sequence). The CDR3 length is 16 residues. CDR3 sequence reads: CASTPTSGYTTDTQYF. Written as DNA, the CDR3 is TGTGCCAGCACTCCGACTAGCGGGTACACTACAGATACGCAGTATTTT.

Comment on this clone: At the DNA level, this CDR3 is encoded by other sequences in the same sample as well. J is TRBJ2-5 and V is TRBV4-2, with 7 bases fitting TRBD1. The length of the CDR3 is 15 residues. Germline CDR1 LGHNA, CDR2 YNFKEQ. The V and J ends lost 0 bases and 5 bases, in that order; junction bases with no gene match: 6. The CDR3 here is CASSQDRQGYETQYF. Here the CDR3 DNA reads TGTGCCAGCAGCCAAGATCGACAGGGATACGAGACCCAGTACTTC.

V gene TRBV7-2 combines with J gene TRBJ2-7, with D tentatively TRBD2 (6 bases). The length of the CDR3 is 14 residues. CDR1 and CDR2 (germline): SGHTA, FQGNSA. Deletions cut 4 bases from V and 3 bases from J, with 13 bases between. The CDR3 DNA reads as TGTGCCAGCAGCTGGCGGGAAGGGAACTACGAGCAGTACTTC. Translating gives CASSWREGNYEQYF. The complete variable domain, with remaining parts taken from reference TRBV7-2 and TRBJ2-7, reads GAGVSQSPSNKVTEKGKDVELRCDPISGHTALYWYRQSLGQGLEFLIYFQGNSAPDKSGLPSDRFSAERTGGSVSTLTIQRTQQEDSAVYLCASSWREGNYEQYFGPGTRLTVT.